The 13 T cell receptor beta chains reported below all come from one sample, sequenced in a study of PD-L1 blockade in urothelial cancer. Produced via immunoSEQ multiplex PCR; TCRdb's table is partial and in-frame only. Of about 38,000 clones in the sample, around four fifths were seen once. Time point of the sample: pretreatment peripheral blood. The specimen was PBMCs, collected around atezolizumab (anti-PD-L1) treatment. The receptors originated from a man older than 75 with urothelial cancer.

This clone was counted between two and nine times. This sequence joins TRBV11-2 and TRBJ2-7; D is perhaps TRBD2 (6 bases). The CDR3 covers 14 residues. Trimming removed 5 bases at V and 2 bases at J, with 13 bases between. Germline-derived CDR1 and CDR2 are SGHAT and FQNNGV. The CDR3 sequence: CASSAPGLPYEQYF. The CDR3 DNA follows: TGTGCCAGCAGCGCCCCGGGACTCCCCTACGAGCAGTACTTC. Full variable domain (missing parts from reference TRBV11-2 and TRBJ2-7): EAGVAQSPRYKIIEKRQSVAFWCNPISGHATLYWYQQILGQGPKLLIQFQNNGVVDDSQLPKDRFSAERLKGVDSTLKIQPAKLEDSAVYLCASSAPGLPYEQYFGPGTRLTVT.

The chain couples TRBV10-1 to TRBJ2-3; D unresolved. Per germline, CDR1 WNHNN and CDR2 SYGVQD (reference sequence). Trimming removed 4 bases at V and 2 bases at J, with 16 bases between. This CDR3 contains 16 residues. The CDR3 region has the DNA TGCGCCAGCAGTGGAGTCGCGGATACTCTCACAGATACGCAGTATTTT. This gives the protein CASSGVADTLTDTQYF.

The chain links TRBV27 to TRBJ1-1; 9 nucleotides align to TRBD1. V gave up 4 bases and J gave up 1 base; unmatched junction bases: 4. The CDR3 is 15 residues long. Germline V lookup: CDR1 MNHEY, CDR2 SMNVEV (reference sequence). In DNA, the CDR3 is TGTGCCAGCAGTTCCCCGGGACAGGGGAACACTGAAGCTTTCTTT. Translating gives CASSSPGQGNTEAFF.

The chain carries TRBV6-1 and TRBJ2-1; TRBD2 aligns across 11 bases. Unmatched junction bases numbered 9, after V lost 8 bases and J lost 6 bases. CDR1 and CDR2 (germline): MNHNS, SASEGT. CDR3 length equals 15 residues. This CDR3 is CASGTSGSLANEQFF. The CDR3 DNA follows: TGTGCCAGCGGAACTAGCGGGAGTCTTGCCAATGAGCAGTTCTTC.

The chain employs TRBV10-3 and TRBJ2-2; 16 bases fit TRBD2. The V and J ends lost 0 bases and 7 bases, in that order; junction bases with no gene match: 8. The CDR3 covers 19 residues. Germline V lookup: CDR1 ENHRY, CDR2 SYGVKD. The CDR3 loop is CAISESKGLAGGPDGELFF. DNA of the CDR3: TGTGCCATCAGTGAGTCGAAGGGACTAGCGGGAGGGCCGGACGGGGAGCTGTTTTTT.

The chain combines TRBV7-2 with TRBJ2-1; 11 nucleotides match TRBD2. The V segment lost 2 bases and the J segment 15 bases; nucleotides outside the gene matches: 9. The CDR3 runs to 14 residues. Per the germline V gene, CDR1 is SGHTA and CDR2 is FQGNSA. In DNA, the CDR3 is TGTGCCAGCAGCTTATCTATTAGCGGGAGGGAAGCGTTCTTC. Translation gives CASSLSISGREAFF.

The J gene is TRBJ2-3, the V gene TRBV11-3; 9 nucleotides align to TRBD2. Trimming cost V 6 bases and J 1 base; bases outside gene matches: 5. This CDR3 comprises 15 residues. Germline lookup yields CDR1 SGHNT and CDR2 YENEEA. CDR3 protein: CASSARTSGTDTQYF. The CDR3 bases are TGTGCCAGCAGTGCCCGGACTAGCGGCACAGATACGCAGTATTTT.

This clone has only a few counts. The chain carries TRBV30 and TRBJ2-7; D possibly corresponds to TRBD1 (6 bases). Trimming took off 2 bases at V and 0 bases at J, with 8 bases between the two ends. The CDR3 runs 13 residues. CDR1 GTSNPN and CDR2 SVGIG come from the germline V gene (reference sequence). The CDR3 DNA follows: TGTGCCTGGAGTACAGGGCTCTCCTACGAGCAGTACTTC. It yields the protein CAWSTGLSYEQYF.

This rearrangement joins TRBV6-1 to TRBJ1-2; 7 bases fit TRBD1. The CDR3 length is 15 residues. V trimming: 5 bases; J trimming: 0 bases; junction bases outside the gene matches: 6. The germline V gene encodes CDR1 MNHNS and CDR2 SASEGT. The CDR3, as DNA: TGTGCCAGCAGTCCTGAGGGGGCGGCTAACTATGGCTACACCTTC. This codes for CASSPEGAANYGYTF.

The V gene is TRBV5-1, the J gene TRBJ2-5; the match to TRBD2 covers 12 bases. Looked up from germline, CDR1 is SGHRS and CDR2 is YFSETQ. The CDR3 spans 16 residues. Unmatched junction bases numbered 10, after V lost 4 bases and J lost 6 bases. The CDR3 nucleotides read TGCGCCAGCAGCGCCCAGACTAGCGGGAGTTCTAAGACCCAGTACTTC. Amino acids: CASSAQTSGSSKTQYF.

The chain carries TRBV30 and TRBJ1-4; the D gene is possibly TRBD1 (6 bases). V lost 2 bases to trimming and J lost 7 bases, with 23 bases between them. Germline-derived CDR1 and CDR2 are GTSNPN and SVGIG (reference sequence). This CDR3 comprises 17 residues. CDR3 residues: CAWSRPGAGAVSEKLFF. CDR3 coding DNA: TGTGCCTGGAGTAGGCCAGGAGCGGGGGCCGTAAGTGAAAAACTGTTTTTT. Variable domain in full (rest from reference TRBV30 and TRBJ1-4): SQTIHQWPATLVQPVGSPLSLECTVEGTSNPNLYWYRQAAGRGLQLLFYSVGIGQISSEVPQNLSASRPQDRQFILSSKKLLLSDSGFYLCAWSRPGAGAVSEKLFFGSGTQLSVL.

This chain joins TRBV5-1 and TRBJ1-2, with 8 bases identical to TRBD1. Unmatched junction bases numbered 9, after V lost 4 bases and J lost 7 bases. CDR1 SGHRS and CDR2 YFSETQ come from the germline V gene. There are 14 residues in the CDR3. The CDR3 DNA reads as TGCGCCAGCAGCCCGACCGGGACAGGCGGTGGCTACACCTTC. The encoded protein is CASSPTGTGGGYTF.

The sample holds one count of this clone. This chain uses TRBV5-1 with TRBJ2-1; TRBD2 aligns across 10 bases. The CDR3 has 19 amino acids. The germline V gene encodes CDR1 SGHRS and CDR2 YFSETQ. Trimming at V came to 2 bases and at J to 5 bases, leaving 16 bases not matched to a gene. The CDR3: CASSFLASGSPVRDNEQFF. CDR3 DNA sequence: TGCGCCAGCAGCTTCCTGGCTAGCGGGAGCCCCGTTCGGGACAATGAGCAGTTCTTC.